These T cell receptor beta chains were read from a single sample in a study of blood T cell repertoires in COVID-19. The data were produced by immunoSEQ multiplex PCR, yet TCRdb's version contains in-frame clones alone and is incomplete. This repertoire shows about 140,000 clones, 86% found once; its top ten account for 7% to 10%. Material: peripheral blood. These receptors all stem from a woman aged 55-69 years with acute or convalescent COVID-19. CDR3s leave out the opening cysteine and the closing phenylalanine or tryptophan. The D gene is left open where the match is weak.

V gene,J gene,D gene,CDR3 protein
TRBV7-9,TRBJ2-5,TRBD1,ASSLRRQGGQETQY
TRBV14,TRBJ1-4,TRBD1,ASSRRTGSVEKLF
TRBV5-1,TRBJ1-6,NA,ASSRYSSRDTSYNSPLH
TRBV12-3/TRBV12-4,TRBJ1-2,NA,ASSSSRNYGYT
TRBV10-3,TRBJ2-1,TRBD2,AITPGTSGAEQF
TRBV18,TRBJ2-2,NA,ASSPNSGGELF
TRBV29-1,TRBJ1-2,TRBD1,SVEDLGRGNYGYT
TRBV11-2,TRBJ1-1,TRBD1,ASSWQGAGAF
TRBV12-5,TRBJ2-7,NA,ASGSPVRTYEQY
TRBV9,TRBJ2-1,TRBD1,ASSVPDRSSYNEQF